This paragraph covers one T cell receptor (beta chain) sequence. The antigen is not known. Other DNA sequences in this sample translate to the same CDR3. The authors split each subset's genomic DNA evenly across several immunoSEQ plates. The assay was immunoSEQ multiplex PCR, and TCRdb's table has in-frame clones only and misses some. The sample consists of about 2,100,000 clones, 85% to 95% of them appearing once. The data were obtained in a study of shared clonotypes between healthy human individuals. Overall study findings and caveats: Clonotypes shared by all four sorted-subset donors had higher generation probabilities than non-shared clonotypes.

The germline gives CDR1 MDHEN, CDR2 SYDVKM. This CDR3 has 14 amino acids. The germline V and J ends were trimmed by 2 bases and 1 base, with 6 bases remaining between them. Only CD45RO-negative cells positively selected for CCR7 counted as naive CD8 cells, so terminally differentiated effector memory CD45RA+ cells were excluded. This receptor was obtained from a man aged 18 to 29 in good health. Some clones in this sample may be carry-over from other donors' samples. Sample: naive CD8+ T cells from PBMCs. The rearrangement joins TRBV28 to TRBJ1-5; no firm D call. The CDR3 sequence: CASSLGLSNQPQHF. Written as DNA, the CDR3 is TGTGCCAGCAGTTTAGGCCTGAGCAATCAGCCCCAGCATTTT.